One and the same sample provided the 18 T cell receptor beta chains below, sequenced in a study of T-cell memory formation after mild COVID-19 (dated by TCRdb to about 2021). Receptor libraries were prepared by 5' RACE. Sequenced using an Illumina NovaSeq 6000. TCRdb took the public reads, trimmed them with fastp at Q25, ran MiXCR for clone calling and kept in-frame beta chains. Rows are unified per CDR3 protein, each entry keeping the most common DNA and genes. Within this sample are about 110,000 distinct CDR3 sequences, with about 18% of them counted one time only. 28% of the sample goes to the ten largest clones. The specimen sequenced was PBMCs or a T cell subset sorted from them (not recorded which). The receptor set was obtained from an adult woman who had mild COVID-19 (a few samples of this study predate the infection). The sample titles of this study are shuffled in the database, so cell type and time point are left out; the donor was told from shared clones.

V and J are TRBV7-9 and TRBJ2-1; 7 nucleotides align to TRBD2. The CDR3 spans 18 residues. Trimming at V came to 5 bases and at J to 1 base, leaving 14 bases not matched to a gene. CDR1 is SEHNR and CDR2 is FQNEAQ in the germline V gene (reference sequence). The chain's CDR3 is CASSPPGAGDGSYNEQFF. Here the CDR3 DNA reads TGTGCCAGCAGCCCCCCAGGTGCGGGAGACGGATCCTACAATGAGCAGTTCTTC.

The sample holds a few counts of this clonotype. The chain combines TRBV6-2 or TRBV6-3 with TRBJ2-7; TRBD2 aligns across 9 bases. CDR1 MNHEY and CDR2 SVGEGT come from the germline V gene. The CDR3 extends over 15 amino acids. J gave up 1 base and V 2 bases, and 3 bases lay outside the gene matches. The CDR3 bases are TGTGCCAGCAGTTACGATAGCGGGGGATCCTACGAGCAGTACTTC. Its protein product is CASSYDSGGSYEQYF.

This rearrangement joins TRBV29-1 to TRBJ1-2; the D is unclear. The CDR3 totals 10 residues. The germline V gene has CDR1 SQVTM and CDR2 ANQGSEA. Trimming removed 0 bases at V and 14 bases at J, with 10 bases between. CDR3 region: CSVEEGRRTF. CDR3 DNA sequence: TGCAGCGTTGAAGAAGGTCGGAGAACCTTC.

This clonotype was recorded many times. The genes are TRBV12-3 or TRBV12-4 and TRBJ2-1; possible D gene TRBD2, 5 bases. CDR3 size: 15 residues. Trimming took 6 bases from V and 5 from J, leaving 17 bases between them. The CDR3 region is CASRPLVGADNEQFF. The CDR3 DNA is TGTGCCAGCAGACCTCTTGTGGGAGCGGACAATGAGCAGTTCTTC.

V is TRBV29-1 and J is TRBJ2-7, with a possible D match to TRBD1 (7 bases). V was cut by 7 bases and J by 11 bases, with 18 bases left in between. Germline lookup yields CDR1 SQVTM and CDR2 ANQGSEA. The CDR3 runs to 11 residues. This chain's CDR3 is CSGGTAEGEYF. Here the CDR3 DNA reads TGCAGCGGCGGGACAGCGGAAGGGGAGTACTTC.

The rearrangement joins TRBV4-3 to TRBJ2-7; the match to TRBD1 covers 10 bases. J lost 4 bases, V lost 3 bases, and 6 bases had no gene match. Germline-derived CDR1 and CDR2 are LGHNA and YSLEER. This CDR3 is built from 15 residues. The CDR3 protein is CASSHKTGGQYEQYF. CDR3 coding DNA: TGCGCCAGCAGCCACAAGACAGGGGGCCAATACGAGCAGTACTTC.

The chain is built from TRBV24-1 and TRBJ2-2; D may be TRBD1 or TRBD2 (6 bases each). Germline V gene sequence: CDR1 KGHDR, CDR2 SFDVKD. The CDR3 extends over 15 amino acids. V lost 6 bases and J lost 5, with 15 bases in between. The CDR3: CATSPGALRTGELFF. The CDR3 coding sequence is TGTGCCACCAGTCCGGGGGCGCTTCGTACCGGGGAGCTGTTTTTT.

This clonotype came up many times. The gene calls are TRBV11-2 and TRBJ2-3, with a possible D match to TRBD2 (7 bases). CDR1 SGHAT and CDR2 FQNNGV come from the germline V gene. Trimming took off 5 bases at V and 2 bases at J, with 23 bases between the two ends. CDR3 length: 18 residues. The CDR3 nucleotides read TGTGCCAGCAGCATAGGACAGCTACTAGCGTATAACACAGATACGCAGTATTTT. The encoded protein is CASSIGQLLAYNTDTQYF. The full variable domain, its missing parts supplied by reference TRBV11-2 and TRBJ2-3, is EAGVAQSPRYKIIEKRQSVAFWCNPISGHATLYWYQQILGQGPKLLIQFQNNGVVDDSQLPKDRFSAERLKGVDSTLKIQPAKLEDSAVYLCASSIGQLLAYNTDTQYFGPGTRLTVL.

The CDR3 nucleotides are TGTGCCTGGACAATAGTAGGGGGGACAGCCAACTACGAGCAGTACTTC. It specifies CAWTIVGGTANYEQYF. This chain joins TRBV30 and TRBJ2-7; D may be TRBD1 (7 bases). Trimming took off 4 bases at V and 3 bases at J, with 22 bases between the two ends. The V gene's germline CDR1 is GTSNPN and CDR2 SVGIG (reference sequence). This CDR3 region has 16 residues.

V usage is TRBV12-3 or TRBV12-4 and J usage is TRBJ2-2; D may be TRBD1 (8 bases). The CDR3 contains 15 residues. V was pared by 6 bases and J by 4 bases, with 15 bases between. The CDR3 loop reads CASRADREGTGELFF. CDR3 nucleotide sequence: TGTGCCAGCAGGGCGGACAGGGAGGGCACCGGGGAGCTGTTTTTT.

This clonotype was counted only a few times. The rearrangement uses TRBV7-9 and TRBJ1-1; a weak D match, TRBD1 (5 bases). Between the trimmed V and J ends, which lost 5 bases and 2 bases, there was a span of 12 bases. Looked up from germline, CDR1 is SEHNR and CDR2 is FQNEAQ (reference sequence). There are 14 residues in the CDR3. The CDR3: CASSPTELNTEAFF. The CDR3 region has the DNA TGTGCCAGCAGCCCGACAGAACTTAACACTGAAGCTTTCTTT.

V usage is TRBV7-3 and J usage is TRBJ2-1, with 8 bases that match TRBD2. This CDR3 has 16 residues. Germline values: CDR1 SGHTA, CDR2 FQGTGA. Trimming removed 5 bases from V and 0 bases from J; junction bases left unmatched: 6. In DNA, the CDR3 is TGTGCCAGCAGCACTCTAGCGGGCAACTCCTACAATGAGCAGTTCTTC. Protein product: CASSTLAGNSYNEQFF.

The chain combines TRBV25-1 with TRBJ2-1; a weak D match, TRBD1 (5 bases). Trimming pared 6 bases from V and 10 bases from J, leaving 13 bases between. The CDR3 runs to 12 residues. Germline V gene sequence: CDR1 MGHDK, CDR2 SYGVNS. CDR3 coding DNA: TGTGCCAGCAGAAGGGGATTCAGGGAGCAGTTCTTC. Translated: CASRRGFREQFF.

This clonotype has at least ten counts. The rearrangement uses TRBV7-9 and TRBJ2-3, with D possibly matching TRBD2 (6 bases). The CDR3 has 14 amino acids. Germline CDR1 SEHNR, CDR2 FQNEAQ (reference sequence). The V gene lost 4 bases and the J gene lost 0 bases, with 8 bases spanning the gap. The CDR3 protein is CASSSGTSTDTQYF. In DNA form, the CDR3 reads TGTGCCAGCAGCTCCGGGACTAGCACAGATACGCAGTATTTT.

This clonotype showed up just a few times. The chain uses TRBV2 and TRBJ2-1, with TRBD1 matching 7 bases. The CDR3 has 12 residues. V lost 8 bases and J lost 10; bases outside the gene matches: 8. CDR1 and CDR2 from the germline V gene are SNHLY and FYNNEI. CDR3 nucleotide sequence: TGTGCCAGCGGGAGAACAGGGGTCGAGCAGTTCTTC. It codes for CASGRTGVEQFF.

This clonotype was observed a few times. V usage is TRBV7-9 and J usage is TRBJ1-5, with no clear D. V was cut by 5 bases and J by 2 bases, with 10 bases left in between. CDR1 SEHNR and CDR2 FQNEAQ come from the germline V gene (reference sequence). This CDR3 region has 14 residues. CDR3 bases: TGTGCCAGCAGCCCAGAGTGGGGCAATCAGCCCCAGCATTTT. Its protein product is CASSPEWGNQPQHF.

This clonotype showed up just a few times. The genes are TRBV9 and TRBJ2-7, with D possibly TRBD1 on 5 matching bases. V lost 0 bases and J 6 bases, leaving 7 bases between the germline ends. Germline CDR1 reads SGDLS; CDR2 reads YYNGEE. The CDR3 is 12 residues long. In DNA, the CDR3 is TGTGCCAGCAGCGTAGTCGACAGCGAGCAGTACTTC. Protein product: CASSVVDSEQYF.

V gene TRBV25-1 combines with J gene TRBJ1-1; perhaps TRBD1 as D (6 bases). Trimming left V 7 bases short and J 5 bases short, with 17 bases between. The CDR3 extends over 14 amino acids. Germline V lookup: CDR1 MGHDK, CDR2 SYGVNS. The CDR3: CASKSGALTTEAFF. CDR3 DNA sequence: TGTGCCAGCAAGTCAGGGGCCCTTACGACTGAAGCTTTCTTT.